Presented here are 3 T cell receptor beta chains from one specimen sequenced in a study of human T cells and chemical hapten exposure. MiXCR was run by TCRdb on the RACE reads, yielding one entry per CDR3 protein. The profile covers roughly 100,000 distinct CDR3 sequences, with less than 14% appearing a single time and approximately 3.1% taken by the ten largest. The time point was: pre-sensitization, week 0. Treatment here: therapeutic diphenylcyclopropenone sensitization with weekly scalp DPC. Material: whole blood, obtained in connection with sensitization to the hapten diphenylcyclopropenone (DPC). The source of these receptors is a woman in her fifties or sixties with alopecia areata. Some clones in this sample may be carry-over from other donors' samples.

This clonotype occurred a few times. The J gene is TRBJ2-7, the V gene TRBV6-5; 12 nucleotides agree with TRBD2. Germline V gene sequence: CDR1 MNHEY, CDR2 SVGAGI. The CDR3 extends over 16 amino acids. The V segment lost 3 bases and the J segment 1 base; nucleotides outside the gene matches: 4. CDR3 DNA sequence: TGTGCCAGCAGTTATTCTAGCGGGGGGGCATCCTACGAGCAGTACTTC. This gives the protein CASSYSSGGASYEQYF.

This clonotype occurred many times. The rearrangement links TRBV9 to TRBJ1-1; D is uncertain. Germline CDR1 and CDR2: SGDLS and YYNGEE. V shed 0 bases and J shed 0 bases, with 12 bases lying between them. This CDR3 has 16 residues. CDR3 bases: TGTGCCAGCAGCGTAGATCGCGGGCAACTGAACACTGAAGCTTTCTTT. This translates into CASSVDRGQLNTEAFF.

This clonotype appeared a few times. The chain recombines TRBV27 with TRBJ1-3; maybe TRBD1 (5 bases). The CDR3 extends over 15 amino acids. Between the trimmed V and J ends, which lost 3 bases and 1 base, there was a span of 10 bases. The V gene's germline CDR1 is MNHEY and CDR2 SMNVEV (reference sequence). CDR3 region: CASSLGRSSGNTIYF. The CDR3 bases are TGTGCCAGCAGTTTGGGACGGTCGTCTGGAAACACCATATATTTT.